This T cell receptor (beta chain) was captured by sequencing in a study of OX40 agonist ivuxolimab in advanced cancers. Study information: Averaging around 60 years in age, with a range of about 23 to 90, the cohort was around 85% male.

Patients had blood sampled at baseline and again on cycle 4 day 1 and cycle 7 day 1. Clones were read by immunoSEQ multiplex PCR, and TCRdb kept only the in-frame ones, dropping some. The sample has roughly 82,000 clones, around four fifths seen once; the top ten hold 0.7% to 0.9%. This CDR3 spans 16 amino acids. V was pared by 0 bases and J by 1 base, with 5 bases of the junction left unmatched. The germline V gene encodes CDR1 SGHRS and CDR2 YFSETQ. The sequence came from an adult with an advanced solid tumor such as melanoma, head and neck, liver or kidney cancer. Source: CD4+ or CD8+ T cells sorted from blood, taken in a trial of the OX40 agonist ivuxolimab. The chain uses TRBV5-1 and TRBJ1-1, with 8 bases matching TRBD1. CDR3 sequence: CASSLGDRTGNTEAFF. The CDR3 DNA sequence: TGCGCCAGCAGCTTGGGGGACAGGACGGGGAACACTGAAGCTTTCTTT.